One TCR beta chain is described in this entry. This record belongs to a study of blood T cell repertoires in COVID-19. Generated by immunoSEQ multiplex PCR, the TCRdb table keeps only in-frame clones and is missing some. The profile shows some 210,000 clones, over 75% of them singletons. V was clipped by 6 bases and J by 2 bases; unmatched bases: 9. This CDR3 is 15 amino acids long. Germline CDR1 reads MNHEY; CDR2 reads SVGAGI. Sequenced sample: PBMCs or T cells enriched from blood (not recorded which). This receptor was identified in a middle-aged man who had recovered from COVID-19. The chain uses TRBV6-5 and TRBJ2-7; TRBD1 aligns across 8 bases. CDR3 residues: CASRELRTGPYEQYF. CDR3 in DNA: TGTGCCAGCAGGGAGTTGAGGACAGGGCCCTACGAGCAGTACTTC.